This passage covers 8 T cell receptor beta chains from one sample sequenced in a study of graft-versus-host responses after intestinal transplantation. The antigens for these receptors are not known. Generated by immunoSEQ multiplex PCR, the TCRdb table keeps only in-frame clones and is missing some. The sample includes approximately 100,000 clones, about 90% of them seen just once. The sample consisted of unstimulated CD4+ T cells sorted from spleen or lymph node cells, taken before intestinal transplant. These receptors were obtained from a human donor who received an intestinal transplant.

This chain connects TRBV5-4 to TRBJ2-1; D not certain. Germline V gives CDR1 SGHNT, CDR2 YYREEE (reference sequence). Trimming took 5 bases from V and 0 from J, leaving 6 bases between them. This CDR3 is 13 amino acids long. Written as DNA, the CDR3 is TGTGCCAGCAGGGCGAGCTCCTACAATGAGCAGTTCTTC. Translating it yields CASRASSYNEQFF. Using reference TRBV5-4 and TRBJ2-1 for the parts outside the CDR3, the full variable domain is ETGVTQSPTHLIKTRGQQVTLRCSSQSGHNTVSWYQQALGQGPQFIFQYYREEENGRGNFPPRFSGLQFPNYSSELNVNALELDDSALYLCASRASSYNEQFFGPGTRLTVL.

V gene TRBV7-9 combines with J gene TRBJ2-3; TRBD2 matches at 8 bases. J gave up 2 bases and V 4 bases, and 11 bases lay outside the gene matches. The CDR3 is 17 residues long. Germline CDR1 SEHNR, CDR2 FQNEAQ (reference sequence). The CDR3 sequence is CASSSHGGGKNTDTQYF. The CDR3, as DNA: TGTGCCAGCAGCTCCCATGGCGGGGGGAAGAACACAGATACGCAGTATTTT.

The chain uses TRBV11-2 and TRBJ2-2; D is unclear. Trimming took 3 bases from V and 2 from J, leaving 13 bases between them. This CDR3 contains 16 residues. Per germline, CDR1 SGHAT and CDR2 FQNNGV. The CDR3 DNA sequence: TGTGCCAGCAGCTTGCTGGGTTTAATAAACACCGGGGAGCTGTTTTTT. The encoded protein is CASSLLGLINTGELFF. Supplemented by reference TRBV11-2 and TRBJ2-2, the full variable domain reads EAGVAQSPRYKIIEKRQSVAFWCNPISGHATLYWYQQILGQGPKLLIQFQNNGVVDDSQLPKDRFSAERLKGVDSTLKIQPAKLEDSAVYLCASSLLGLINTGELFFGEGSRLTVL.

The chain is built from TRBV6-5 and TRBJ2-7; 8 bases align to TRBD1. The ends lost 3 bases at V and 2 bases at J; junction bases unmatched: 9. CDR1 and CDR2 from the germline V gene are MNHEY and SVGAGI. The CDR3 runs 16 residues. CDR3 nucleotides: TGTGCCAGCAGTTATGCTCGGACAGGGTTGACCTACGAGCAGTACTTC. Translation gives CASSYARTGLTYEQYF.

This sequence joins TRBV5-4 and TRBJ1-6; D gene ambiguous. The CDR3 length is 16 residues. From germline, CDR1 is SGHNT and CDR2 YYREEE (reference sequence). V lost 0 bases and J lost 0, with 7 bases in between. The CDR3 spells CASSLGEGSYNSPLHF. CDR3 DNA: TGTGCCAGCAGCTTGGGGGAGGGCTCCTATAATTCACCCCTCCACTTT.

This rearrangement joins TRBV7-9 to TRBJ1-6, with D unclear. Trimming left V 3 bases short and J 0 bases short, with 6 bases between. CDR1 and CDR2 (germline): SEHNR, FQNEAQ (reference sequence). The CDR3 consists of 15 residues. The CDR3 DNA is TGTGCCAGCAGCTTTCTGAGCTCCTATAATTCACCCCTCCACTTT. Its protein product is CASSFLSSYNSPLHF.

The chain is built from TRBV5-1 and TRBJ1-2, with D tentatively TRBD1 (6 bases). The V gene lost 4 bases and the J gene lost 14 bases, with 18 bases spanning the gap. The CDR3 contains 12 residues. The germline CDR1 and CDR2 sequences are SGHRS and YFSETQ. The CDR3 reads CASSPDGLGATF. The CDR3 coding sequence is TGCGCCAGCAGCCCGGACGGCTTGGGGGCTACCTTC.

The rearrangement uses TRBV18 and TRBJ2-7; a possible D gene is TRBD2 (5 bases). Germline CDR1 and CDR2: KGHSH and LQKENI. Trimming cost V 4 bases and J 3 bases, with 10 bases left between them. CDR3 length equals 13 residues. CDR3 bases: TGTGCCAGCTCACAAGGACTGCTCTACGAGCAGTACTTC. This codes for CASSQGLLYEQYF.